The 5 T cell receptor beta chains below all came from one sample that was sequenced in a study of CD8 T cells in Susac syndrome. Reverse transcription used about 0.45 to 1 ug RNA and random hexamers. TCRdb passed the immunoSEQ multiplex PCR reads through MiXCR, listing each CDR3 protein once. The sample includes around 150,000 distinct CDR3 sequences, approximately 94% of them seen just once. The sample comprised CD4+ T cells from PBMCs. The origin of the receptors is a human donor with Susac syndrome.

V gene TRBV9 combines with J gene TRBJ1-1; D remains ambiguous. This CDR3 contains 16 residues. The ends were cut back, 3 bases at V and 0 bases at J, with 15 bases in the middle. The germline CDR1 and CDR2 sequences are SGDLS and YYNGEE. The DNA for the CDR3 is TGTGCCAGCAGCGCCCCGGGGTTTCTAGTGAACACTGAAGCTTTCTTT. Amino acids: CASSAPGFLVNTEAFF.

This chain joins TRBV29-1 and TRBJ2-5, with a tentative D call TRBD1 (6 bases). CDR1 is SQVTM and CDR2 is ANQGSEA in the germline V gene. V was pared by 4 bases and J by 4 bases, with 10 bases between. CDR3 length: 12 amino acids. This CDR3 reads CSVVSGAETQYF. Here the CDR3 DNA reads TGCAGCGTTGTCTCAGGGGCAGAGACCCAGTACTTC.

This chain uses TRBV28 with TRBJ2-2; D gene unclear. Germline lookup yields CDR1 MDHEN and CDR2 SYDVKM. The CDR3 totals 15 residues. V was pared by 5 bases and J by 1 base, with 11 bases between. DNA for the CDR3: TGTGCCAGCAGTCCGACCAGGAGGAACACCGGGGAGCTGTTTTTT. Amino acid sequence: CASSPTRRNTGELFF.

This clonotype was counted a single time. The chain is built from TRBV25-1 and TRBJ2-3; TRBD2 aligns across 8 bases. Germline V CDR1 and CDR2: MGHDK, SYGVNS. V lost 5 bases and J lost 4; bases outside the gene matches: 8. The CDR3 runs to 15 residues. CDR3 amino acids: CASSRAGVEADTQYF. The CDR3 DNA sequence: TGTGCCAGCAGTCGAGCGGGGGTTGAGGCAGATACGCAGTATTTT.

The chain uses TRBV9 and TRBJ2-1; D gene unclear. The length of the CDR3 is 14 residues. V gave up 8 bases and J gave up 3 bases, with 15 bases separating them. Germline-derived CDR1 and CDR2 are SGDLS and YYNGEE. As DNA, the CDR3 is TGTGCCAGTTCCCCAGGACCCAACTACAATGAGCAGTTCTTC. This codes for CASSPGPNYNEQFF.